A single sample gave rise to the 4 T cell receptor beta chains below, sequenced in a study of blood T cell repertoires in COVID-19. Clones were sequenced by immunoSEQ multiplex PCR, and TCRdb holds only the in-frame ones, with some missing. The repertoire consists of around 480,000 clones, with 70% to 90% occurring once and the leading ten covering around 12%. The sample comprised peripheral blood. These receptors were collected from a woman between 50 and 59 years old with COVID-19, enrolled during active disease.

The chain is built from TRBV19 and TRBJ2-2; D is perhaps TRBD1 (6 bases). CDR1 is LNHDA and CDR2 is SQIVND in the germline V gene (reference sequence). The CDR3 has 15 amino acids. Trimming cost V 6 bases and J 6 bases, with 17 bases left between them. Written as DNA, the CDR3 is TGTGCCAGTAGGACAGGTCCTCTGTCCCCCGGGGAGCTGTTTTTT. Amino acids: CASRTGPLSPGELFF. Full variable domain (rest looked up from reference TRBV19 and TRBJ2-2): DGGITQSPKYLFRKEGQNVTLSCEQNLNHDAMYWYRQDPGQGLRLIYYSQIVNDFQKGDIAEGYSVSREKKESFPLTVTSAQKNPTAFYLCASRTGPLSPGELFFGEGSRLTVL.

The genes are TRBV30 and TRBJ1-3; 9 bases are shared with TRBD1. V lost 3 bases, J lost 0 bases, and 3 bases stayed unmatched. Per germline, CDR1 GTSNPN and CDR2 SVGIG (reference sequence). The CDR3 contains 15 residues. The CDR3 spells CAWSDRGDSGNTIYF. In DNA form, the CDR3 reads TGTGCCTGGAGCGACAGGGGGGACTCTGGAAACACCATATATTTT.

The chain combines TRBV5-6 with TRBJ1-6, with 8 bases identical to TRBD1. Trimming removed 3 bases from V and 6 bases from J; junction bases left unmatched: 5. The CDR3 spans 15 residues. Germline loops: CDR1 SGHDT, CDR2 YYEEEE. The CDR3 coding sequence is TGTGCCAGCAGCTCCCACACAGGGGGTAATTCACCCCTCCACTTT. This gives the protein CASSSHTGGNSPLHF.

The chain combines TRBV9 with TRBJ1-1; TRBD1 agrees at 10 bases. The CDR3 consists of 14 residues. V gave up 7 bases and J gave up 1 base; unmatched junction bases: 4. Germline assignment: CDR1 SGDLS and CDR2 YYNGEE. The CDR3 bases are TGTGCCAGCGGGACAGGGGCCTCGAACACTGAAGCTTTCTTT. It yields the protein CASGTGASNTEAFF.